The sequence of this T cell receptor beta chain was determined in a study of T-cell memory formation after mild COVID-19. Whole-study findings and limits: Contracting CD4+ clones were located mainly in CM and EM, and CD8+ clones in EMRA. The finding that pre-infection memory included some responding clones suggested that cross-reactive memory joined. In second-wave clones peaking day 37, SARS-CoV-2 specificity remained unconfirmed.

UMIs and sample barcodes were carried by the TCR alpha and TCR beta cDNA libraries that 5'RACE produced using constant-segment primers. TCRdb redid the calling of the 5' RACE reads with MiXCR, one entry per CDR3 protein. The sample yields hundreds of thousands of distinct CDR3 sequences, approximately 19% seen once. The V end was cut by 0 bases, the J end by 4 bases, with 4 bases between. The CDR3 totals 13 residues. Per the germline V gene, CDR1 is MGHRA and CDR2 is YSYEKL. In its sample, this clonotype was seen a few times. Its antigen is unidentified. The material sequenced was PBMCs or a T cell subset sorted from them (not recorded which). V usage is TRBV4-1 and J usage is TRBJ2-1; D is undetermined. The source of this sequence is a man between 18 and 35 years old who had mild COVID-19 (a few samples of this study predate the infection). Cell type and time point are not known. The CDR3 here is CASSQEQYNEQFF. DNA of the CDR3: TGCGCCAGCAGCCAAGAACAATACAATGAGCAGTTCTTC.